One T cell receptor beta chain is described in this entry. The antigen this receptor binds is unknown. One base away there is no much larger clone; base qualities are not given. The data stem from a study of blood T cell repertoires in COVID-19 (dated by TCRdb to about 2020). Background on the whole study: Collaborator samples came from the United States, Italy and Spain and covered acute and convalescent phases of COVID-19. HLA class I and class II types, where available, came from metadata supplied by the sample provider rather than from assay-based typing. A freely available public database, intended as a resource for researchers studying the immune response to SARS-CoV-2, is where the repertoires were released. The prospective study material was composed of cDNA or gDNA derived from T cells, B-cell-depleted T cells, or PBMCs. Subjects who had been exposed to COVID-19, were actively infected with it, or had recovered from it provided the deeply sampled blood TCRbeta repertoires that made up the dataset. Samples came from the ongoing ImmuneRACE study (first 160 participants) plus 1,254 subjects from 6 global collaborators. The sample metadata nearly always contained a de-identified subject ID, COVID-19 status, age in years and sex.

Whole blood was collected in K2EDTA tubes by collaborating institutions according to the institutions' own protocols. For TCRbeta analysis, collaborators shipped samples as frozen whole blood, isolated PBMCs, or DNA extracted from either of those sample types. TCRbeta CDR3 regions were amplified from genomic DNA using the immunoSEQ Assay, a bias-controlled multiplex PCR. The paper's processing steps were these. Within the assay, amplification of reference gene primers was used to estimate how many nucleated cells each sample contained. To quantify the absolute abundance of each unique TCRbeta CDR3 rearrangement, sequence reads were collapsed and filtered. For each sample, productive Simpson clonality was calculated as the square root of Simpson's diversity index over productive rearrangements. The table was pulled from immuneACCESS by TCRdb, which kept in-frame rearrangements only. Such tables lose some clones; where checked, under half of the loss comes from unresolved V genes, and the rest has no known cause. V and J calls plus clone size are reproduced from that table; the DNA served to infer D and trimming. The sample table holds 170,000 or so clones, of which 85% to 95% were seen once. The ten largest make up 0.53% of the sample.

For this chain, trimming is 2 bases at the V end and 7 bases at the J end, and the number of junction bases without a gene match is 3. Sequences MDHEN (CDR1) and SYDVKM (CDR2) are obtained from the germline V gene. There are 13 amino acids in the CDR3, from cysteine to phenylalanine inclusive. Only the CDR3 part of the read is kept: 39 bases, read in frame from the first base. The paper as a whole reports these results and caveats: Clinical and demographic metadata were provided uncurated, with the amount varying by source and participant.

This TCR was sampled from a man aged 50 or older with acute or convalescent COVID-19. The rearranged segments are TRBV28 and TRBJ1-2, and TRBD1 matches 8 of the central bases. The sequencing sample was made of peripheral blood. Here is the DNA: TGTGCCAGCAGTTTACACAGGGGGTCTGGCTACACCTTC. Translated, it reads CASSLHRGSGYTF.